The clone carrying this TCR beta chain occurred a few times. The antigen remains unidentified. Within the sample, other DNA sequences also encode this same CDR3. The source of the sample is a study of cytomegalovirus exposure and HLA in healthy donors. As for the study in general: Earlier findings included some 100 million unique TCR beta sequences obtained from 150 million to 200 million T cells. Early on, a data release was issued that held roughly 86 million unique TCRs from HLA-typed donors.

This CDR3 spans 13 amino acids. Trimming left V 1 base short and J 2 bases short, with 5 bases between. The V gene's germline CDR1 is SGHTA and CDR2 FQGNSA. Overall study results and limits: The study assumed roughly uniform donor sequencing depth for presence/absence analyses. The classifier, whose performance was assessed in both the original and validation cohorts, reportedly diagnosed cytomegalovirus status with high specificity and sensitivity.

The PCR ran on 60 Vbeta and 13 Jbeta primers. Assay used: immunoSEQ multiplex PCR; TCRdb lists only in-frame clones, some missing. Of about 140,000 clones listed, roughly 80% are singletons. Material for sequencing was PBMCs. J is TRBJ1-1 and V is TRBV7-2; D gene uncertain. This clonotype originated in a man younger than 30 in good health and CMV-seronegative. The CDR3 here is CASSLVVNTEAFF. The CDR3 bases are TGTGCCAGCAGCTTAGTTGTAAACACTGAAGCTTTCTTT.